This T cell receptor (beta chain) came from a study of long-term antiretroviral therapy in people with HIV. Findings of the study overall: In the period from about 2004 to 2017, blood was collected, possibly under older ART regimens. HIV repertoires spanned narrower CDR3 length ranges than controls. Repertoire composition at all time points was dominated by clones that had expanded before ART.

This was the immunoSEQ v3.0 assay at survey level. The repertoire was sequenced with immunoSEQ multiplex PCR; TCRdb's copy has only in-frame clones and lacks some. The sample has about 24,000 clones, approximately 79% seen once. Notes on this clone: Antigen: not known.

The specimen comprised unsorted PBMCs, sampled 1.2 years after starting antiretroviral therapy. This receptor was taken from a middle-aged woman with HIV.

CDR3 region: CASRDRGRGETQYF. As DNA, the CDR3 is TGTGCCAGTAGGGACAGGGGGCGCGGAGAGACCCAGTACTTC. The gene calls are TRBV19 and TRBJ2-5; 11 nucleotides agree with TRBD1. The CDR3 sequence is 14 residues long. V lost 6 bases, J lost 4 bases, and 4 bases stayed unmatched. Germline CDR1 and CDR2: LNHDA and SQIVND (reference sequence).